Shown below are 10 T cell receptor beta chains from a single sample sequenced in a study of cytomegalovirus exposure and HLA in healthy donors. With 60 Vbeta and 13 Jbeta primers, the PCR was carried out. Assay used: immunoSEQ multiplex PCR; TCRdb lists only in-frame clones, some missing. The sample includes some 150,000 clones, over 80% of them seen just once. The sample comprised PBMCs. These receptors were collected from a woman younger than 35 in good health and CMV-seronegative.

The J gene is TRBJ2-5, the V gene TRBV30; 7 bases match TRBD1. Losses at the gene ends were 5 bases for V and 4 bases for J; bases not matched to a gene: 13. CDR3 length: 15 amino acids. Germline V gene lookup returns CDR1 GTSNPN and CDR2 SVGIG (reference sequence). The CDR3 bases are TGTGCCTGGGGCGGTAGGGGGCGGGTAATAGAGACCCAGTACTTC. It translates to CAWGGRGRVIETQYF.

J is TRBJ2-3 and V is TRBV10-3; TRBD2 matches 8 bases. V lost 4 bases to trimming and J lost 1 base; unmatched junction nucleotides: 7. This CDR3 is built from 16 residues. Germline loops: CDR1 ENHRY, CDR2 SYGVKD. In nucleotides, the CDR3 is TGTGCCATCAGTGGCCAAGCGGGGGTGGGCACAGATACGCAGTATTTT. Translation: CAISGQAGVGTDTQYF.

This clone was seen a single time. This chain joins TRBV11-3 and TRBJ2-3; D is possibly TRBD1 (5 bases). Deletions cut 5 bases from V and 1 base from J, with 13 bases between. The V gene's germline CDR1 is SGHNT and CDR2 YENEEA. The CDR3 length is 15 residues. The DNA for the CDR3 is TGTGCCAGCAGCCCGACAGCATCCCGCACAGATACGCAGTATTTT. Protein sequence: CASSPTASRTDTQYF.

The V call is TRBV18, the J call TRBJ1-3; weak D call: TRBD1 (5 bases). Germline V gene lookup returns CDR1 KGHSH and CDR2 LQKENI. V shed 2 bases and J shed 0 bases, with 14 bases lying between them. This CDR3 spans 17 amino acids. The CDR3 loop is CASSPGGSGLSGNTIYF. The CDR3 coding sequence is TGTGCCAGCTCACCAGGTGGTTCAGGGCTCTCTGGAAACACCATATATTTT. Full variable domain (remainder filled in from reference TRBV18 and TRBJ1-3): NAGVMQNPRHLVRRRGQEARLRCSPMKGHSHVYWYRQLPEEGLKFMVYLQKENIIDESGMPKERFSAEFPKEGPSILRIQQVVRGDSAAYFCASSPGGSGLSGNTIYFGEGSWLTVV.

This clone was found a few times. The rearrangement uses TRBV2 and TRBJ1-2, with 7 bases lining up with TRBD1. CDR1 SNHLY and CDR2 FYNNEI come from the germline V gene. The CDR3 sequence is 14 residues long. J lost 4 bases, V lost 4 bases, and 6 bases had no gene match. The CDR3 DNA sequence: TGTGCCAGCAGTGTCCCGCAGGGGGGCTATGGCTACACCTTC. Its translation is CASSVPQGGYGYTF.

The V gene is TRBV7-9, the J gene TRBJ2-2, with TRBD1 matching over 7 bases. Germline V gene sequence: CDR1 SEHNR, CDR2 FQNEAQ (reference sequence). V lost 6 bases, J lost 1 base, and 8 bases stayed unmatched. CDR3 length equals 16 residues. CDR3 sequence reads: CASRSSRGRNTGELFF. CDR3 bases: TGTGCCAGCAGATCATCCAGGGGGAGGAACACCGGGGAGCTGTTTTTT.

The chain recombines TRBV30 with TRBJ1-2; D perhaps matches TRBD1 (5 bases). Per germline, CDR1 GTSNPN and CDR2 SVGIG (reference sequence). Deletions cut 4 bases from V and 3 bases from J, with 12 bases between. The CDR3 has 13 amino acids. The CDR3 sequence is CAWTYRDYYGYTF. The CDR3 DNA follows: TGTGCCTGGACTTACCGGGACTACTATGGCTACACCTTC.

The V gene is TRBV5-4, the J gene TRBJ1-2; possibly TRBD1 for D (6 bases). The CDR3 totals 13 residues. V was clipped by 4 bases and J by 4 bases, with 11 bases between them. CDR1 and CDR2 (germline): SGHNT, YYREEE (reference sequence). The CDR3 DNA reads as TGTGCCAGCAGCACGGACAGCTTCTATGGCTACACCTTC. Translation: CASSTDSFYGYTF.

The chain joins TRBV5-4 to TRBJ1-1, with D possibly TRBD1 on 5 matching bases. Germline CDR1 SGHNT, CDR2 YYREEE (reference sequence). The CDR3 has 17 residues. Trimming removed 3 bases at V and 4 bases at J, with 22 bases between. CDR3 DNA: TGTGCCAGCAGCTCGGGTGGTTTCAGGGTGGAGGGCACTGAAGCTTTCTTT. It is translated as CASSSGGFRVEGTEAFF.

This clone appeared once. This sequence joins TRBV27 and TRBJ1-5, with TRBD1 identical over 9 bases. Unmatched junction bases numbered 4, after V lost 5 bases and J lost 2 bases. Per germline, CDR1 MNHEY and CDR2 SMNVEV (reference sequence). This CDR3 is 15 amino acids long. CDR3 sequence: CASSKGDRGNQPQHF. The CDR3 DNA reads as TGTGCCAGCAGTAAAGGGGACAGGGGCAATCAGCCCCAGCATTTT.